This TCR beta chain emerged from a study of OX40 agonist ivuxolimab in advanced cancers. Study results and limitations: Expanded clones were, on average, more numerous in CD8+ T cells than in CD4+.

Prior autoimmune disease or systemic immunosuppression barred patients. The timepoints at which blood was sampled were baseline, cycle 4 day 1, and cycle 7 day 1. Sequencing used immunoSEQ multiplex PCR; TCRdb keeps in-frame clones, though not all of them. The table includes 30,000 or so clones, nearly 85% detected once. J lost 7 bases, V lost 8 bases, and 15 bases had no gene match. Germline loops: CDR1 MNHEY, CDR2 SMNVEV (reference sequence). This CDR3 has 16 residues. Of note for this clone: Its antigen remains unidentified.

The chain carries TRBV27 and TRBJ1-4, with TRBD1 matching over 8 bases. The sequences come from CD4+ or CD8+ T cells sorted from blood, collected in a trial of the OX40 agonist ivuxolimab. The receptor's source is an adult with an advanced solid tumor such as melanoma, head and neck, liver or kidney cancer. DNA of the CDR3: TGTGCCAGCGGGGCAAACGCAGGGGGCTATCGTGAAAAACTGTTTTTT. Translated, it gives CASGANAGGYREKLFF.